The 5 T cell receptor beta chains given below trace back to one sample, sequenced in a study of T cell repertoires in cytomegalovirus infection. TCRdb passed the reads through MiXCR, listing each CDR3 protein once. The sample consists of roughly 300,000 distinct CDR3 sequences, under 30% of them appearing once. Source material: PBMCs. The source of these receptors is a human donor in good health (CMV status not recorded). Some clones in this sample may be carry-over from other donors' samples.

There are a few counts of this clonotype. The chain combines TRBV28 with TRBJ1-1; 10 nucleotides match TRBD1. The V and J ends lost 5 bases and 1 base, in that order; junction bases with no gene match: 4. The CDR3 contains 15 residues. The germline V gene has CDR1 MDHEN and CDR2 SYDVKM. The CDR3, as DNA: TGTGCCAGCAGTCTTGGACAGGGGGGGAACACTGAAGCTTTCTTT. Translating gives CASSLGQGGNTEAFF.

V gene TRBV9 combines with J gene TRBJ2-2, with D possibly being TRBD1 (5 bases). Per the germline V gene, CDR1 is SGDLS and CDR2 is YYNGEE. There are 17 residues in the CDR3. V shed 5 bases and J shed 4 bases, with 21 bases lying between them. DNA of the CDR3: TGTGCCAGCAGACCCAGCCCGACAGAACCTCTCACCGGGGAGCTGTTTTTT. Translation: CASRPSPTEPLTGELFF. Combining the CDR3 with reference TRBV9 and TRBJ2-2 gives the whole variable domain DSGVTQTPKHLITATGQRVTLRCSPRSGDLSVYWYQQSLDQGLQFLIQYYNGEERAKGNILERFSAQQFPDLHSELNLSSLELGDSALYFCASRPSPTEPLTGELFFGEGSRLTVL.

The rearrangement uses TRBV28 and TRBJ1-2; perhaps TRBD1 as D (6 bases). CDR1 is MDHEN, CDR2 SYDVKM, per germline. Deletions cut 6 bases from V and 2 bases from J, with 10 bases between. The CDR3 has 13 amino acids. CDR3 nucleotides: TGTGCCAGCAGCCGGGACAACAACTATGGCTACACCTTC. Its translation is CASSRDNNYGYTF.

J is TRBJ2-1 and V is TRBV19, with a possible D match to TRBD2 (6 bases). Trimming removed 5 bases at V and 6 bases at J, with 11 bases between. Germline lookup yields CDR1 LNHDA and CDR2 SQIVND (reference sequence). The CDR3 has 13 amino acids. CDR3 nucleotide sequence: TGTGCCAGTAGTCCCGGGACTTCCAATGAGCAGTTCTTC. Protein product: CASSPGTSNEQFF.

This clonotype was detected many times. The rearrangement uses TRBV20-1 and TRBJ1-2; tentative D call: TRBD1 (6 bases). CDR1 is DFQATT, CDR2 SNEGSKA, per germline (reference sequence). The CDR3 covers 13 residues. Trimming removed 8 bases at V and 9 bases at J, with 22 bases between. As DNA, the CDR3 is TGCAGTCCCACACCCCCTCAGGGGAGTCGCTACACCTTC. Translating gives CSPTPPQGSRYTF.